The T cell receptor beta chain under discussion was sequenced for a study of blood T cells in healthy people across ages. A second about 7 to 12 cycle PCR used barcoded and J-beta primers. In TCRdb, the 5' RACE reads were re-called with MiXCR into one record per CDR3 protein. The table shows under 750,000 distinct CDR3 sequences, with around half occurring only once. Sample: blood. The TCR was taken from an older man in good health.

CDR3 residues: CSVRTEEKKLFF. The DNA of the CDR3 is TGCAGCGTCCGGACAGAAGAGAAGAAACTGTTTTTT. The rearrangement uses TRBV29-1 and TRBJ1-4; TRBD1 might be the D (6 bases). Trimming pared 6 bases from V and 11 bases from J, leaving 16 bases between. This CDR3 is built from 12 residues. Germline V gives CDR1 SQVTM, CDR2 ANQGSEA.